The rows below give T cell receptor beta chains drawn from one sample of a study of blood T cell repertoires in COVID-19. Some clones are missing from TCRdb's copy, which holds only in-frame ones; the method was immunoSEQ multiplex PCR. The sample carries more than 100,000 clones, 88% recorded once. The specimen sequenced was peripheral blood. Receptors were obtained from a human donor in a cohort sampled during active COVID-19. The CDR3 runs from the conserved cysteine through the conserved F or W. The D gene is left open where the match is weak. The listing skips clone size in some rows; elsewhere it reads once, few, many or a size class.

>TRBV19|.|.|TRBJ2-7
TGTGCCAGTCGTCAGGGCGACGAGCAGTACTTC
CASRQGDEQYF
>TRBV27|TRBD2|.|TRBJ2-7
TGTGCCAGCAGTTCCCTGACGGGAGGGCCCTACGAGCAGTACTTC
CASSSLTGGPYEQYF
>TRBV19|.|.|TRBJ2-1
TGTGCCAGTACTGGTAGAGGCTCCTACAATGAGCAGTTCTTC
CASTGRGSYNEQFF
>TRBV7-9|.|.|TRBJ1-1
TGTGCCAGCAGCTCGGGTTGGACTGAAGCTTTCTTT
CASSSGWTEAFF
>TRBV19|.|.|TRBJ1-2
TGTGCCAGTAGTATATCTGAGTGGGGCTACACCTTC
CASSISEWGYTF
>TRBV7-9|TRBD1|.|TRBJ2-7
TGTGCCAGCAGCTCCCCAGGGGGCGAGCAGTACTTC
CASSSPGGEQYF
>TRBV5-1|TRBD1|once|TRBJ1-3
TGCGCCAGCAGCGCCACAGGGGGAACTGGAAACACCATATATTTT
CASSATGGTGNTIYF
>TRBV5-1|TRBD1|few|TRBJ1-2
TGCGCCAGCAGCCGGGACAGGGGGCTCCAGGGCTACACCTTC
CASSRDRGLQGYTF
>TRBV18|TRBD1|.|TRBJ1-1
TGTGCCAGCTCACCAGCCGGGACAGGGAACACTGAAGCTTTCTTT
CASSPAGTGNTEAFF
>TRBV5-6|TRBD1|few|TRBJ2-2
TGTGCCAGCAGCTACGGGACAGGGGGCACCGGGGAGCTGTTTTTT
CASSYGTGGTGELFF
>TRBV28|.|.|TRBJ1-5
TGTGCCAGCAGTCCATCACAGAATCAGCCCCAGCATTTT
CASSPSQNQPQHF
>TRBV29-1|TRBD1|.|TRBJ2-7
TGCAGCGGTTCGACAGGGACCTACGAGCAGTACTTC
CSGSTGTYEQYF
>TRBV11-3|.|.|TRBJ1-1
TGTGCCAGCAGCTTAGCCCAGGGGAACACTGAAGCTTTCTTT
CASSLAQGNTEAFF
>TRBV18|TRBD2|.|TRBJ2-1
TGTGCCAGCTCATCCTCCGGACTAGCGGTTACTTCCTACAATGAGCAGTTCTTC
CASSSSGLAVTSYNEQFF
>TRBV7-2|.|.|TRBJ1-4
TGTGCCAGCAGCTTAGACGCCCCGAGGACTAATGAAAAACTGTTTTTT
CASSLDAPRTNEKLFF
>TRBV5-1|.|once|TRBJ1-3
TGCGCCAGCAGCGGGCAGGGGTATGGAAACACCATATATTTT
CASSGQGYGNTIYF
>TRBV6-1|TRBD2|.|TRBJ2-7
TGTGCCAGCAGTGTGGGACGCCTAGCGGGAGTGGGCGAGCAGTACTTC
CASSVGRLAGVGEQYF
>TRBV15|.|once|TRBJ2-5
TGTGCCACCAGCAGAGAAATAGTTACGAGCGGAAAAGAGACCCAGTACTTC
CATSREIVTSGKETQYF
>TRBV2|.|.|TRBJ1-2
TGTGCCAGCAAAGAAGGACACCCAAAGGATGGCTACACCTTC
CASKEGHPKDGYTF
>TRBV27|.|.|TRBJ1-1
TGTGCCAGCAGTACCCTAGGTGAAGCTTTCTTT
CASSTLGEAFF
>TRBV7-8|.|.|TRBJ1-2
TGTGCCAGCAGCATGACAGGATATGGCTACACCTTC
CASSMTGYGYTF
>TRBV5-1|.|.|TRBJ2-2
TGCGCCAGCAGCTTTAGCAGGGGTGACGGGGAGCTGTTTTTT
CASSFSRGDGELFF
>TRBV3-1/TRBV3-2|.|.|TRBJ1-2
TGTGCCAGCAGCCAAGTCGGGGGATACTATGGCTACACCTTC
CASSQVGGYYGYTF
>TRBV5-1|TRBD2|once|TRBJ2-1
TGCGCCAGTCATCCGGGACTAGCATACAATGAGCAGTTCTTC
CASHPGLAYNEQFF
>TRBV29-1|TRBD1|.|TRBJ2-1
TGCAGCGCTTACCGGGACAGGGGGCAAGTTGAGCAGTTCTTC
CSAYRDRGQVEQFF
>TRBV4-1|TRBD2|.|TRBJ2-3
TGCGCCAGCAGCCAACGACTAGCGGGGGATACGCAGTATTTT
CASSQRLAGDTQYF
>TRBV7-2|.|.|TRBJ2-3
TGTGCCAGCAGCTCAAGACAGGCAGATACGCAGTATTTT
CASSSRQADTQYF
>TRBV27|.|.|TRBJ2-7
TGTGCCAGCAGTCATCGCTATGTCGCCTACGAGCAGTACTTC
CASSHRYVAYEQYF
>TRBV30|TRBD2|.|TRBJ2-1
TGTGCCTGGAGAAGCGGGAGGGCCTGGGAGCAGTTCTTC
CAWRSGRAWEQFF